This entry is about one TCR beta chain. Its matching antigen is unknown. This record comes from a study of neurological immune-mediated disorders. Study results and caveats: HTLV-1-associated myelopathy had the most TCR clonal expansion, and multiple sclerosis had the least, less than healthy controls. CDR3 amino acid sequences of expanded clones were not shared across subjects, a result suggesting private repertoires in all groups.

The authors produced cDNA by 5'RACE using 10-nucleotide random UMIs. Using its own MiXCR run on the 5' RACE reads, TCRdb lists one record per CDR3 protein. The table shows roughly 100,000 distinct CDR3 sequences, with roughly a tenth occurring only once. After removal of 2 bases from V and 5 bases from J, the junction contained 12 bases not matched to a gene. The CDR3 loop spans 16 amino acids. Per the germline V gene, CDR1 is SGHRS and CDR2 is YFSETQ. Documented time point: longitudinal time-point 3. The unsorted libraries were produced from 2 million PBMCs held at -80 C. This receptor was taken from a female donor with HTLV-1-associated myelopathy (HAM/TSP). This chain connects TRBV5-1 to TRBJ2-5; 7 bases map to TRBD2. The sequenced material came from PBMCs. This chain's CDR3 is CASSLSGNRLEETQYF. Written as DNA, the CDR3 is TGCGCCAGCAGCTTAAGCGGGAACCGACTGGAGGAGACCCAGTACTTC.